Below, 20 T cell receptor beta chains from the same sample are listed, as sequenced in a study of T cell responses to AZD1222 COVID-19 vaccine. Measured with immunoSEQ multiplex PCR; TCRdb has only the in-frame clones, and not every one. The table lists 85,000 to 130,000 clones, 80% to 90% of them singletons. The sample in question was peripheral blood, obtained on day 0 of AZD1222 vaccination. These receptors all stem from an adult in good health.

This chain uses TRBV7-2 with TRBJ2-7, with a tentative D call TRBD2 (5 bases). The length of the CDR3 is 15 residues. Germline CDR1 reads SGHTA; CDR2 reads FQGNSA. V was trimmed by 1 base and J by 1 base, leaving 11 bases between them. Written as DNA, the CDR3 is TGTGCCAGCAGCTTAGTGGCGGGTACGTCCTACGAGCAGTACTTC. Translated, it gives CASSLVAGTSYEQYF.

The V gene is TRBV15, the J gene TRBJ1-1, with unresolved D. Germline CDR1 reads LNHNV; CDR2 reads YYDKDF (reference sequence). Trimming shortened V by 6 bases and J by 1 base, and 12 bases separated the two germline ends. The CDR3 contains 14 residues. CDR3 DNA: TGTGCCACCAGGCTCCCTGATGGGAACACTGAAGCTTTCTTT. Protein product: CATRLPDGNTEAFF.

This clone was recorded a few times. This rearrangement joins TRBV7-7 to TRBJ2-3; 7 bases are a match to TRBD1. This CDR3 is built from 15 residues. The V segment lost 5 bases and the J segment 3 bases; nucleotides outside the gene matches: 8. Germline values: CDR1 SSHAT, CDR2 FNYEAQ (reference sequence). DNA of the CDR3: TGTGCCAGCAGCCATTTACAGGGGTTGACAGATACGCAGTATTTT. Protein product: CASSHLQGLTDTQYF.

The CDR3 coding sequence is TGTGCCAGCAGTTTCAAGGGTCAGCCCCAGCATTTT. It encodes CASSFKGQPQHF. The V call is TRBV12-3 or TRBV12-4, the J call TRBJ1-5; D unresolved. The V gene lost 3 bases and the J gene lost 6 bases, with 6 bases spanning the gap. The CDR3 has 12 residues.

The CDR3 spells CASSSGQLSSYNSPLHF. In DNA form, the CDR3 reads TGCGCCAGCAGCTCGGGACAGCTTAGCTCCTATAATTCACCCCTCCACTTT. The chain combines TRBV5-1 with TRBJ1-6, with 7 bases matching TRBD1. Per germline, CDR1 SGHRS and CDR2 YFSETQ. V lost 3 bases to trimming and J lost 0 bases; unmatched junction nucleotides: 6. This CDR3 region has 17 residues.

V is TRBV7-9 and J is TRBJ2-5; tentative D call: TRBD2 (6 bases). This CDR3 is 16 amino acids long. Germline values: CDR1 SEHNR, CDR2 FQNEAQ (reference sequence). V was shortened by 5 bases and J by 7 bases, with 23 bases between the two germline ends. The CDR3 DNA sequence: TGTGCCAGCAGCCCCAGACTAGTTGCGACGGTGAGGACCCAGTACTTC. As protein: CASSPRLVATVRTQYF.

This clone was picked up one time. The gene calls are TRBV7-9 and TRBJ1-2; maybe TRBD1 (5 bases). The CDR3 has 13 amino acids. V lost 3 bases, J lost 4 bases, and 9 bases lay in between. Germline V gene sequence: CDR1 SEHNR, CDR2 FQNEAQ (reference sequence). CDR3 amino acids: CASSFQGSYGYTF. CDR3 sequence (DNA): TGTGCCAGCAGCTTCCAGGGTAGCTATGGCTACACCTTC.

The CDR3 region is CASSQARTGAGELFF. CDR3 nucleotide sequence: TGTGCCAGCAGCCAAGCCCGGACAGGGGCCGGGGAGCTGTTTTTT. The V call is TRBV14, the J call TRBJ2-2, with 9 nucleotides matching TRBD1. V dropped 1 base and J dropped 6; count of bases not matched to a gene: 3. The CDR3 runs 15 residues. Germline lookup yields CDR1 SGHDN and CDR2 FVKESK. Full variable domain (missing parts from reference TRBV14 and TRBJ2-2): EAGVTQFPSHSVIEKGQTVTLRCDPISGHDNLYWYRRVMGKEIKFLLHFVKESKQDESGMPNNRFLAERTGGTYSTLKVQPAELEDSGVYFCASSQARTGAGELFFGEGSRLTVL.

The CDR3: CSASAGQGAYGYTF. The CDR3 bases are TGCAGTGCTAGTGCGGGACAGGGGGCGTATGGCTACACCTTC. This sequence joins TRBV20-1 and TRBJ1-2; 12 bases align to TRBD1. Germline V gives CDR1 DFQATT, CDR2 SNEGSKA (reference sequence). CDR3 size: 14 residues. The V and J ends lost 3 bases and 5 bases, in that order; junction bases with no gene match: 4.

The chain couples TRBV7-9 to TRBJ1-2, with 9 bases fitting TRBD1. V dropped 5 bases and J dropped 8; count of bases not matched to a gene: 9. Germline V lookup: CDR1 SEHNR, CDR2 FQNEAQ (reference sequence). This CDR3 has 14 amino acids. The CDR3 sequence: CASSLNRGLGGYTF. The CDR3 DNA follows: TGTGCCAGCAGCCTGAACAGGGGGCTCGGAGGCTACACCTTC.

This chain joins TRBV7-6 and TRBJ1-5, with D tentatively TRBD1 (5 bases). This CDR3 is built from 18 residues. The ends were cut back, 4 bases at V and 0 bases at J, with 19 bases in the middle. Germline V CDR1 and CDR2: SGHVS, FNYEAQ. Written as DNA, the CDR3 is TGTGCCAGCAGCTCTCCGGGACGTAGGCCACATAGCAATCAGCCCCAGCATTTT. It codes for CASSSPGRRPHSNQPQHF. The full variable domain, with the rest looked up from reference TRBV7-6 and TRBJ1-5, is GAGVSQSPRYKVTKRGQDVALRCDPISGHVSLYWYRQALGQGPEFLTYFNYEAQQDKSGLPNDRFSAERPEGSISTLTIQRTEQRDSAMYRCASSSPGRRPHSNQPQHFGDGTRLSIL.

The rearrangement links TRBV27 to TRBJ1-1; maybe TRBD1 (6 bases). The CDR3 runs to 14 residues. The germline gives CDR1 MNHEY, CDR2 SMNVEV (reference sequence). V lost 4 bases and J 2 bases, leaving 11 bases between the germline ends. CDR3 DNA: TGTGCCAGCAGTTCCAGAGGGGGAAACACTGAAGCTTTCTTT. It codes for CASSSRGGNTEAFF.

The rearrangement joins TRBV5-1 to TRBJ1-4, with D possibly matching TRBD1 (6 bases). V shed 1 base and J shed 3 bases, with 10 bases lying between them. In germline, CDR1 is SGHRS, CDR2 YFSETQ. The CDR3 contains 15 residues. CDR3 nucleotide sequence: TGCGCCAGCAGCTTGTCGGGGGCAGCTAATGAAAAACTGTTTTTT. Encoded protein: CASSLSGAANEKLFF.

The gene calls are TRBV28 and TRBJ1-5; D possibly corresponds to TRBD1 (5 bases). The V gene lost 3 bases and the J gene lost 8 bases, with 11 bases spanning the gap. CDR3 size: 13 residues. CDR1 MDHEN and CDR2 SYDVKM come from the germline V gene. CDR3 in amino acids: CASSFQGAEPQHF. The CDR3 DNA follows: TGTGCCAGCAGTTTCCAGGGAGCGGAGCCCCAGCATTTT.

The chain combines TRBV12-3 or TRBV12-4 with TRBJ2-7; D gene uncertain. V lost 4 bases and J 4 bases, leaving 5 bases between the germline ends. The CDR3 is 11 amino acids. The CDR3 loop reads CASSSFYEQYF. The CDR3, as DNA: TGTGCCAGCAGTTCCTTTTACGAGCAGTACTTC.

V usage is TRBV5-5 and J usage is TRBJ1-5, with D maybe TRBD1 (5 bases). Germline-derived CDR1 and CDR2 are SGHKS and YYEKEE (reference sequence). The germline V and J ends were trimmed by 0 bases and 5 bases, with 18 bases remaining between them. The CDR3 is 17 amino acids. DNA of the CDR3: TGTGCCAGCAGCTTGGGTCGGGAGAAGGGACTTTATCAGCCCCAGCATTTT. This translates into CASSLGREKGLYQPQHF.

The chain links TRBV6-6 to TRBJ1-1; 9 bases are shared with TRBD1. Germline CDR1 is MNHNY and CDR2 is SVGAGI (reference sequence). Trimming removed 5 bases from V and 1 base from J; junction bases left unmatched: 8. This CDR3 has 16 residues. The CDR3 loop reads CASSQSPGQGNTEAFF. The CDR3 nucleotides are TGTGCCAGCAGTCAGTCCCCGGGACAGGGGAACACTGAAGCTTTCTTT.

The chain combines TRBV6-5 with TRBJ1-2; D is unresolved. Trimming removed 2 bases at V and 4 bases at J, with 8 bases between. This CDR3 spans 13 amino acids. Germline V gene lookup returns CDR1 MNHEY and CDR2 SVGAGI. As DNA, the CDR3 is TGTGCCAGCAGTTACGAACAGACCTATGGCTACACCTTC. It yields the protein CASSYEQTYGYTF.

This sequence joins TRBV5-1 and TRBJ2-1; TRBD1 agrees at 11 bases. The CDR3 consists of 15 residues. Germline CDR1 and CDR2: SGHRS and YFSETQ. The V and J ends lost 3 bases and 8 bases, in that order; junction bases with no gene match: 7. The CDR3 sequence is CASSSGTGGIDEQFF. DNA of the CDR3: TGCGCCAGCAGCTCCGGGACAGGGGGGATCGATGAGCAGTTCTTC.

This chain uses TRBV28 with TRBJ1-5; no clear D gene. CDR3 length: 16 amino acids. Per the germline V gene, CDR1 is MDHEN and CDR2 is SYDVKM. V lost 1 base, J lost 0 bases, and 10 bases lay in between. This CDR3 reads CASSLYGRGSNQPQHF. DNA of the CDR3: TGTGCCAGCAGTTTATATGGCCGGGGTAGCAATCAGCCCCAGCATTTT.